The 20 T cell receptor beta chains presented below share a single source sample, sequenced in a study of blood T cell repertoires in COVID-19. TCRdb keeps only in-frame clones here, not all; method: immunoSEQ multiplex PCR. Of about 170,000 clones listed, around nine tenths are singletons. Sequencing was carried out using peripheral blood. The origin of the receptors is a woman older than 75 with COVID-19, enrolled during active disease.

The chain uses TRBV7-8 and TRBJ2-3; weak D call: TRBD2 (6 bases). This CDR3 is built from 16 residues. Trimming shortened V by 0 bases and J by 5 bases, and 15 bases separated the two germline ends. Germline assignment: CDR1 SGHVS and CDR2 FQNEAQ. In DNA, the CDR3 is TGTGCCAGCAGCTTAGCGTCTGGAGGGCCGATAGATACGCAGTATTTT. Its translation is CASSLASGGPIDTQYF. The complete variable domain, with remaining parts taken from reference TRBV7-8 and TRBJ2-3, reads GAGVSQSPRYKVAKRGQDVALRCDPISGHVSLFWYQQALGQGPEFLTYFQNEAQLDKSGLPSDRFFAERPEGSVSTLKIQRTQQEDSAVYLCASSLASGGPIDTQYFGPGTRLTVL.

This chain connects TRBV6-1 to TRBJ2-5; 14 nucleotides line up with TRBD2. The CDR3 totals 18 residues. V lost 0 bases, J lost 5 bases, and 8 bases stayed unmatched. CDR1 MNHNS and CDR2 SASEGT come from the germline V gene. CDR3 sequence reads: CASSEAWGTSGSVETQYF. CDR3 nucleotides: TGTGCCAGCAGTGAAGCGTGGGGGACTAGCGGGAGCGTGGAGACCCAGTACTTC.

The chain carries TRBV5-1 and TRBJ1-6; no definite D call. This CDR3 spans 14 amino acids. V gave up 3 bases and J gave up 14 bases, with 18 bases separating them. Per germline, CDR1 SGHRS and CDR2 YFSETQ. CDR3 DNA sequence: TGCGCCAGCAGCTCGGAGGGTTCCCTCGGGGCCCTCCACTTT. Translating gives CASSSEGSLGALHF.

V is TRBV9 and J is TRBJ2-3; 7 positions match TRBD2. The J segment lost 1 base and the V segment lost 0 bases, leaving 8 bases of the junction unmatched. This CDR3 has 17 amino acids. Germline V gene sequence: CDR1 SGDLS, CDR2 YYNGEE. The CDR3 sequence: CASSVGGRGEGTDTQYF. The DNA for the CDR3 is TGTGCCAGCAGCGTAGGAGGTCGGGGGGAAGGCACAGATACGCAGTATTTT.

The V call is TRBV10-1, the J call TRBJ2-1; D may be TRBD2 (5 bases). The CDR3 sequence is 12 residues long. V lost 7 bases, J lost 3 bases, and 7 bases lay in between. In germline, CDR1 is WNHNN, CDR2 SYGVQD (reference sequence). This CDR3 is CASNDYYNEQFF. CDR3 DNA sequence: TGCGCCAGCAACGACTACTACAATGAGCAGTTCTTC.

This clone occurred once. The rearrangement links TRBV7-2 to TRBJ1-2, with a tentative D call TRBD1 (5 bases). V was trimmed by 5 bases and J by 8 bases, leaving 18 bases between them. From germline, CDR1 is SGHTA and CDR2 FQGNSA. The CDR3 consists of 14 residues. The CDR3 loop reads CASSPWGGSRGYTF. CDR3 in DNA: TGTGCCAGCAGCCCCTGGGGGGGATCGCGGGGCTACACCTTC.

The rearrangement joins TRBV19 to TRBJ1-5; 7 positions match TRBD1. Germline CDR1 is LNHDA and CDR2 is SQIVND (reference sequence). The trim removed 0 bases at V and 10 bases at J, leaving 9 bases unmatched. The CDR3 has 15 amino acids. Here the CDR3 DNA reads TGTGCCAGTAGTATAGATCGTGGAGGGGGCCAACCCCAGCATTTT. Translated, it gives CASSIDRGGGQPQHF.

The chain carries TRBV19 and TRBJ1-5; weak D call: TRBD1 (6 bases). The CDR3 length is 15 residues. Germline V gene sequence: CDR1 LNHDA, CDR2 SQIVND (reference sequence). Trimming shortened V by 6 bases and J by 3 bases, and 15 bases separated the two germline ends. CDR3 protein: CASSSGQSYNQPQHF. CDR3 coding DNA: TGTGCCAGTAGCTCGGGACAATCCTACAATCAGCCCCAGCATTTT.

The J gene is TRBJ1-2, the V gene TRBV5-4, with a weak D call TRBD1 (5 bases). V was cut by 0 bases and J by 2 bases, with 8 bases left in between. The CDR3 is 14 residues long. Germline V gene data show CDR1 as SGHNT and CDR2 as YYREEE (reference sequence). Here the CDR3 reads CASSLEGRNYGYTF. As DNA, the CDR3 is TGTGCCAGCAGCTTGGAGGGGCGCAACTATGGCTACACCTTC.

V and J are TRBV2 and TRBJ2-1; 8 bases are shared with TRBD2. Trimming cost V 1 base and J 7 bases; bases outside gene matches: 6. CDR1 and CDR2 (germline): SNHLY, FYNNEI. The CDR3 spans 15 residues. CDR3 residues: CASSEGTSGWNEQFF. The CDR3, as DNA: TGTGCCAGCAGTGAAGGAACTAGCGGTTGGAATGAGCAGTTCTTC.

The chain couples TRBV19 to TRBJ2-2; 7 nucleotides align to TRBD1. The CDR3 spans 16 residues. Germline V gives CDR1 LNHDA, CDR2 SQIVND (reference sequence). The V and J ends lost 4 bases and 4 bases, in that order; junction bases with no gene match: 9. CDR3 residues: CASSTSGTDLTGELFF. In DNA, the CDR3 is TGTGCCAGTAGTACGTCCGGGACAGATCTCACCGGGGAGCTGTTTTTT. Variable domain in full (rest from reference TRBV19 and TRBJ2-2): DGGITQSPKYLFRKEGQNVTLSCEQNLNHDAMYWYRQDPGQGLRLIYYSQIVNDFQKGDIAEGYSVSREKKESFPLTVTSAQKNPTAFYLCASSTSGTDLTGELFFGEGSRLTVL.

The J gene is TRBJ1-5, the V gene TRBV12-3 or TRBV12-4; TRBD1 matches 7 bases. V lost 6 bases to trimming and J lost 8 bases; unmatched junction nucleotides: 4. The CDR3 length is 12 residues. This CDR3 is CASRTTGEPQHF. CDR3 nucleotide sequence: TGTGCCAGCAGGACTACAGGGGAGCCCCAGCATTTT.

The CDR3 nucleotides are TGTGCCAGCTCACCACCGGGAGGAGAGCAGTTCTTC. This sequence encodes CASSPPGGEQFF. This rearrangement joins TRBV18 to TRBJ2-1, with a possible D match to TRBD2 (6 bases). The CDR3 contains 12 residues. V lost 0 bases and J 10 bases, leaving 7 bases between the germline ends. Germline V CDR1 and CDR2: KGHSH, LQKENI.

The V and J genes are TRBV11-2 and TRBJ2-7, with 10 bases lining up with TRBD2. The trim removed 5 bases at V and 3 bases at J, leaving 7 bases unmatched. Germline V lookup: CDR1 SGHAT, CDR2 FQNNGV. The CDR3 contains 15 residues. Here the CDR3 DNA reads TGTGCCAGCAGCCCCAGGACTAGCGGAAACTACGAGCAGTACTTC. It encodes CASSPRTSGNYEQYF.

The CDR3 protein is CAISERTGTYEQYF. In nucleotides, the CDR3 is TGTGCCATCAGTGAGAGAACAGGCACCTACGAGCAGTACTTC. The rearrangement joins TRBV10-3 to TRBJ2-7; D might be TRBD1 (5 bases). In germline, CDR1 is ENHRY, CDR2 SYGVKD. This CDR3 comprises 14 residues. Trimming stripped 2 bases from V and 2 bases from J, with 10 bases between.

This sequence joins TRBV14 and TRBJ1-1; D is perhaps TRBD1 (5 bases). The CDR3 runs to 13 residues. V lost 0 bases and J 10 bases, leaving 12 bases between the germline ends. Germline V lookup: CDR1 SGHDN, CDR2 FVKESK. CDR3 protein: CASSQDIWGGAFF. For the CDR3, the DNA is TGTGCCAGCAGCCAAGATATTTGGGGCGGAGCTTTCTTT.

This chain links TRBV7-9 with TRBJ2-3; 8 nucleotides agree with TRBD2. Germline V gives CDR1 SEHNR, CDR2 FQNEAQ (reference sequence). J was trimmed by 2 bases and V by 3 bases; bases with no gene match: 7. The CDR3 length is 16 residues. The CDR3 protein is CASSFGSGALTDTQYF. The CDR3 DNA reads as TGTGCCAGCAGCTTTGGTAGCGGGGCCCTCACAGATACGCAGTATTTT.

This rearrangement joins TRBV19 to TRBJ2-3; 7 nucleotides align to TRBD2. The V and J ends lost 1 base and 1 base, in that order; junction bases with no gene match: 11. CDR3 length: 18 amino acids. CDR1 and CDR2 (germline): LNHDA, SQIVND (reference sequence). The CDR3 DNA follows: TGTGCCAGTAGTATAGGAGCGGGGATGATAGGTGGCACAGATACGCAGTATTTT. This encodes CASSIGAGMIGGTDTQYF.

This chain uses TRBV10-3 with TRBJ2-3; 16 bases fit TRBD2. Looked up from germline, CDR1 is ENHRY and CDR2 is SYGVKD. Trimming cost V 5 bases and J 5 bases; bases outside gene matches: 4. The CDR3 covers 16 residues. CDR3 residues: CAISTGTSGREDTQYF. The CDR3 DNA reads TGTGCCATCAGTACCGGGACTAGCGGGAGGGAAGATACGCAGTATTTT.

The chain is built from TRBV6-2 or TRBV6-3 and TRBJ2-2; D gene ambiguous. This CDR3 has 15 residues. The V and J ends lost 0 bases and 1 base respectively, with 6 bases between them. The germline V gene encodes CDR1 MNHEY and CDR2 SVGEGT. The CDR3 sequence is CASSYSLVNTGELFF. In DNA form, the CDR3 reads TGTGCCAGCAGTTACTCCCTAGTGAACACCGGGGAGCTGTTTTTT.